This T cell receptor beta chain is from a study of cytomegalovirus exposure and HLA in healthy donors. Study results and caveats: Most TCR beta V segments were productive about 87% or about 30% of the time in an earlier analysis. The study designated 160 or so TCR beta chains cytomegalovirus-associated.

The CDR3 spans 16 residues. The V and J ends lost 4 bases and 4 bases respectively, with 17 bases between them. The germline CDR1 and CDR2 sequences are MDHEN and SYDVKM. Of note for this clone: Its antigen is not known.

PCR was performed using 60 Vbeta and 13 Jbeta primers. This table comes from immunoSEQ multiplex PCR, and its TCRdb copy is limited to in-frame clones, with some not included. The sample consists of under 200,000 clones, over 60% of them appearing once. The sequencing sample was made of PBMCs. This clonotype was obtained from a man between 50 and 59 years old in good health and CMV-seropositive. The chain couples TRBV28 to TRBJ1-5; D might be TRBD1 (6 bases). CDR3 region: CASSSPWGPRNQPQHF. The CDR3, as DNA: TGTGCCAGCAGTTCCCCCTGGGGGCCTAGGAATCAGCCCCAGCATTTT.